Each of the 21 T cell receptor beta chains below was sequenced from the same sample in a study of cytomegalovirus exposure and HLA in healthy donors. Using immunoSEQ multiplex PCR, the repertoire was profiled, and TCRdb retains in-frame clones only, with some absent. The sample includes 150,000 or so clones, roughly 86% of them seen just once. Sequenced input: PBMCs. All receptors come from a man between 18 and 29 years old in good health and CMV-seropositive.

The J gene is TRBJ2-3, the V gene TRBV2, with 7 bases matching TRBD2. Germline V lookup: CDR1 SNHLY, CDR2 FYNNEI. The trim removed 5 bases at V and 6 bases at J, leaving 14 bases unmatched. There are 16 residues in the CDR3. CDR3 protein: CASSPTPLAARDTQYF. Written as DNA, the CDR3 is TGTGCCAGCAGTCCCACACCCCTAGCGGCACGGGATACGCAGTATTTT.

The chain carries TRBV19 and TRBJ2-7; TRBD1 aligns across 9 bases. The CDR3 extends over 13 amino acids. The ends lost 6 bases at V and 2 bases at J; junction bases unmatched: 2. The germline gives CDR1 LNHDA, CDR2 SQIVND (reference sequence). The CDR3 DNA follows: TGTGCCAGTAGCCGGGACAGGGCCTACGAGCAGTACTTC. As protein: CASSRDRAYEQYF.

The V gene is TRBV27, the J gene TRBJ1-3; D is possibly TRBD1 (6 bases). The CDR3 has 13 amino acids. Trimming took 8 bases from V and 8 from J, leaving 16 bases between them. From germline, CDR1 is MNHEY and CDR2 SMNVEV (reference sequence). CDR3 sequence reads: CASRAGGGDTIYF. Here the CDR3 DNA reads TGTGCCAGCCGGGCGGGGGGCGGCGACACCATATATTTT.

This rearrangement joins TRBV7-2 to TRBJ2-2, with 9 positions matching TRBD2. J was trimmed by 6 bases and V by 3 bases; bases with no gene match: 14. The germline CDR1 and CDR2 sequences are SGHTA and FQGNSA. This CDR3 comprises 18 residues. The CDR3 DNA reads TGTGCCAGCAGCTTTTTTGCCGGAGGAGCGGGAGGTTCCGGGGAGCTGTTTTTT. Protein product: CASSFFAGGAGGSGELFF.

The rearrangement links TRBV5-1 to TRBJ2-1; TRBD1 is a possible D gene (6 bases). Germline V gives CDR1 SGHRS, CDR2 YFSETQ. There are 14 residues in the CDR3. Trimming pared 1 base from V and 6 bases from J, leaving 11 bases between. The CDR3 DNA reads as TGCGCCAGCAGCTTGACTGGACAGTTCAATGAGCAGTTCTTC. Translating it yields CASSLTGQFNEQFF.

The chain has TRBV3-2 and TRBJ1-2; the D segment call TRBD1 is taken from the table without a DNA check. TRBV3-2 is described as a pseudogene. This CDR3 comprises 9 residues. This CDR3 is CAPRSGYTF. CDR3 nucleotides: TGTGCCCCTCGCAGTGGCTACACCTTC.

The genes are TRBV27 and TRBJ2-7; 7 bases match TRBD1. In germline, CDR1 is MNHEY, CDR2 SMNVEV (reference sequence). The CDR3 spans 13 residues. V was pared by 5 bases and J by 4 bases, with 5 bases of the junction left unmatched. The CDR3 loop is CASSASTGYEQYF. The CDR3 nucleotides are TGTGCCAGCAGTGCCTCGACAGGGTACGAGCAGTACTTC.

V usage is TRBV5-1 and J usage is TRBJ1-2; D gene uncertain. The V gene lost 2 bases and the J gene lost 2 bases, with 7 bases spanning the gap. The germline gives CDR1 SGHRS, CDR2 YFSETQ. The CDR3 sequence is 13 residues long. DNA of the CDR3: TGCGCCAGCAGCTTTGGGAGAAACTATGGCTACACCTTC. Residues: CASSFGRNYGYTF.

V gene TRBV6-5 combines with J gene TRBJ1-1; D ambiguous. This CDR3 comprises 12 residues. CDR1 is MNHEY, CDR2 SVGAGI, per germline. Between the trimmed V and J ends, which lost 2 bases and 8 bases, there was a span of 9 bases. The DNA of the CDR3 is TGTGCCAGCAGTTACGGGCGGGGAGAAGCTTTCTTT. This sequence encodes CASSYGRGEAFF.

The chain couples TRBV9 to TRBJ1-2, with a weak D call TRBD1 (5 bases). The CDR3 consists of 13 residues. The germline CDR1 and CDR2 sequences are SGDLS and YYNGEE. V lost 6 bases and J 6 bases, leaving 15 bases between the germline ends. In nucleotides, the CDR3 is TGTGCCAGCAACCAGGGAGGTAGGGATGGCTACACCTTC. It encodes CASNQGGRDGYTF.

This clone has just one count. This chain joins TRBV9 and TRBJ2-5; 8 bases match TRBD2. Germline assignment: CDR1 SGDLS and CDR2 YYNGEE. The CDR3 is 13 residues long. Trimming took 5 bases from V and 5 from J; bases not matched to a gene: 5. As DNA, the CDR3 is TGTGCCAGCAGTCCCGGGACTAGGGAGACCCAGTACTTC. Translated, it gives CASSPGTRETQYF.

The rearrangement links TRBV2 to TRBJ2-3; 7 bases fit TRBD1. CDR1 SNHLY and CDR2 FYNNEI come from the germline V gene. The CDR3 runs to 15 residues. The ends lost 10 bases at V and 0 bases at J; junction bases unmatched: 10. The CDR3 reads CATPRDSLSTDTQYF. CDR3 coding DNA: TGTGCCACACCCCGGGACAGCCTAAGCACAGATACGCAGTATTTT.

V gene TRBV5-1 combines with J gene TRBJ2-7; 7 nucleotides align to TRBD2. Germline V CDR1 and CDR2: SGHRS, YFSETQ. The CDR3 loop spans 15 amino acids. Trimming removed 5 bases from V and 3 bases from J; junction bases left unmatched: 11. CDR3 amino acids: CASSVRPRTSYEQYF. CDR3 nucleotide sequence: TGCGCCAGCAGTGTAAGACCCCGGACTAGCTACGAGCAGTACTTC.

The chain is built from TRBV11-3 and TRBJ2-1, with 7 bases fitting TRBD2. V was pared by 0 bases and J by 4 bases, with 6 bases of the junction left unmatched. From germline, CDR1 is SGHNT and CDR2 YENEEA. The CDR3 contains 16 residues. CDR3 in DNA: TGTGCCAGCAGCTTAGAAGAGGGGAGGGGATACAATGAGCAGTTCTTC. Its protein is CASSLEEGRGYNEQFF.

The genes are TRBV11-1 and TRBJ2-1; possibly TRBD1 for D (5 bases). V gave up 5 bases and J gave up 5 bases, with 16 bases separating them. CDR1 is SGHAT and CDR2 is FQDESV in the germline V gene (reference sequence). The CDR3 length is 15 residues. The CDR3, as DNA: TGTGCCAGCAGCAGGGCCAAGTGGGGCCACAATGAGCAGTTCTTC. Translating gives CASSRAKWGHNEQFF.

The chain joins TRBV27 to TRBJ2-5, with D tentatively TRBD2 (6 bases). Germline-derived CDR1 and CDR2 are MNHEY and SMNVEV (reference sequence). This CDR3 is 15 amino acids long. Trimming removed 0 bases from V and 3 bases from J, with 11 bases in between. For the CDR3, the DNA is TGTGCCAGCAGTTTATCGGGGTGGGGGGAAGAGACCCAGTACTTC. It translates to CASSLSGWGEETQYF.

V usage is TRBV5-1 and J usage is TRBJ2-7, with 11 bases that match TRBD2. This CDR3 spans 15 amino acids. V trimming: 5 bases; J trimming: 5 bases; junction bases outside the gene matches: 9. Looked up from germline, CDR1 is SGHRS and CDR2 is YFSETQ. CDR3 sequence (DNA): TGCGCCAGCAGATTACTAGCGGGAGTTGACCACGAGCAGTACTTC. This translates into CASRLLAGVDHEQYF.

The CDR3 reads CASSTRPTGYGNTIYF. DNA for the CDR3: TGTGCCAGCTCAACACGCCCGACAGGGTATGGAAACACCATATATTTT. The genes are TRBV18 and TRBJ1-3, with 7 positions matching TRBD1. From germline, CDR1 is KGHSH and CDR2 LQKENI. V lost 5 bases, J lost 3 bases, and 10 bases stayed unmatched. The CDR3 contains 16 residues.

This clone has just one count. The rearrangement uses TRBV5-1 and TRBJ2-1; the match to TRBD1 covers 10 bases. CDR3 length equals 16 residues. With V trimmed by 2 bases and J by 6 bases, 8 bases remained unmatched. Germline CDR1 reads SGHRS; CDR2 reads YFSETQ. The CDR3 reads CASSFAGTGVGNEQFF. The CDR3 region has the DNA TGCGCCAGCAGCTTTGCCGGGACAGGGGTGGGCAATGAGCAGTTCTTC.

J is TRBJ2-2 and V is TRBV27; D uncertain. With 2 bases removed from V and 6 bases from J, the gap between germline ends came to 4 bases. This CDR3 spans 12 amino acids. The germline V gene has CDR1 MNHEY and CDR2 SMNVEV (reference sequence). The CDR3 bases are TGTGCCAGCAGTTTAATCTCCGGGGAGCTGTTTTTT. Its translation is CASSLISGELFF.

CDR3 amino acids: CASSPQSQGETQYF. The CDR3 bases are TGTGCCAGCTCACCACAAAGCCAGGGAGAGACCCAGTACTTC. V and J are TRBV18 and TRBJ2-5, with a weak D call TRBD1 (5 bases). V dropped 1 base and J dropped 4 bases, with 10 bases sitting between them. CDR3 length: 14 amino acids. The germline CDR1 and CDR2 sequences are KGHSH and LQKENI. Full variable domain (outside the CDR3, taken from reference TRBV18 and TRBJ2-5): NAGVMQNPRHLVRRRGQEARLRCSPMKGHSHVYWYRQLPEEGLKFMVYLQKENIIDESGMPKERFSAEFPKEGPSILRIQQVVRGDSAAYFCASSPQSQGETQYFGPGTRLLVL.